Below, 28 T cell receptor beta chains from the same sample are listed, as sequenced in a study of T-cell memory formation after mild COVID-19. MiXCR was run by TCRdb on the 5' RACE reads, yielding one entry per CDR3 protein. The sample consists of 410,000 or so distinct CDR3 sequences, less than 25% of them appearing once. The sequenced material came from PBMCs or a T cell subset sorted from them (not recorded which). These receptor sequences come from an adult woman who had mild COVID-19 (a few samples of this study predate the infection). Cell type and time point are not known.

This clonotype has more than one count but fewer than ten. The CDR3 DNA reads as TGTGCCAGCAGTGATAGGTGGGGGGGCCCCCCCATTCAGTACTTC. This codes for CASSDRWGGPPIQYF. The rearrangement uses TRBV2 and TRBJ2-4; a weak D match, TRBD2 (7 bases). The V gene's germline CDR1 is SNHLY and CDR2 FYNNEI. This CDR3 region has 15 residues. V lost 3 bases and J lost 9, with 18 bases in between.

The chain has TRBV29-1 and TRBJ2-1; no firm D call. Germline V gives CDR1 SQVTM, CDR2 ANQGSEA. This CDR3 is built from 14 residues. V shed 4 bases and J shed 3 bases, with 13 bases lying between them. CDR3 nucleotide sequence: TGCAGCGTTGTAAGGGCAGCTAACTACAATGAGCAGTTCTTC. Translation: CSVVRAANYNEQFF.

The V call is TRBV24-1, the J call TRBJ2-1, with 10 bases matching TRBD1. The CDR3 runs 15 residues. CDR1 and CDR2 (germline): KGHDR, SFDVKD. Germline trimming cut 1 base from V and 8 bases from J; bases unmatched to any gene: 4. This CDR3 reads CATSDFRDRGDEQFF. CDR3 DNA: TGTGCCACCAGTGATTTTAGGGACAGGGGCGATGAGCAGTTCTTC.

V usage is TRBV29-1 and J usage is TRBJ2-2; D not resolved. The CDR3 loop spans 14 amino acids. Germline values: CDR1 SQVTM, CDR2 ANQGSEA. V was trimmed by 8 bases and J by 0 bases, leaving 13 bases between them. The chain's CDR3 is CSLREDANTGELFF. As DNA, the CDR3 is TGCAGCTTGAGAGAAGACGCGAACACCGGGGAGCTGTTTTTT.

The V gene is TRBV4-1, the J gene TRBJ2-5; D might be TRBD1 or TRBD2, each matching 6 bases. The length of the CDR3 is 14 residues. V was shortened by 2 bases and J by 4 bases, with 11 bases between the two germline ends. Per the germline V gene, CDR1 is MGHRA and CDR2 is YSYEKL. The CDR3 loop reads CASSQWGAGETQYF. The CDR3 nucleotides read TGCGCCAGCAGCCAATGGGGGGCCGGAGAGACCCAGTACTTC.

The chain's CDR3 is CASSPGQGASGYTF. The CDR3 DNA reads TGTGCCAGCTCACCAGGGCAGGGGGCTTCTGGCTACACCTTC. This chain connects TRBV18 to TRBJ1-2; 8 nucleotides match TRBD1. V lost 2 bases and J lost 7; bases outside the gene matches: 6. The CDR3 is 14 amino acids. Germline CDR1 and CDR2: KGHSH and LQKENI.

This clonotype was seen once. This chain links TRBV20-1 with TRBJ2-7; 8 bases agree with TRBD2. The V and J ends lost 6 bases and 4 bases, in that order; junction bases with no gene match: 14. The CDR3 length is 15 residues. CDR1 DFQATT and CDR2 SNEGSKA come from the germline V gene (reference sequence). The CDR3 bases are TGCAGTGCCCCCCGGGTAGCGGGAAGTCTTTACGAGCAGTACTTC. Amino acid sequence: CSAPRVAGSLYEQYF.

The chain recombines TRBV4-1 with TRBJ1-2; 8 positions match TRBD1. Germline V gives CDR1 MGHRA, CDR2 YSYEKL. After removal of 4 bases from V and 4 bases from J, the junction contained 8 bases not matched to a gene. The CDR3 spans 15 residues. The CDR3: CASSLTVGQAYGYTF. The CDR3 DNA reads as TGCGCCAGCAGCCTCACGGTGGGACAGGCCTATGGCTACACCTTC.

The chain recombines TRBV7-2 with TRBJ1-1, with D perhaps TRBD1 (6 bases). The CDR3 is 13 amino acids. Germline V gene lookup returns CDR1 SGHTA and CDR2 FQGNSA. The V end lost 7 bases, the J end lost 3 bases, and 12 bases lay between the germline ends. The CDR3 coding sequence is TGTGCCAGCATAAGAGCAGGGGACACTGAAGCTTTCTTT. Its protein product is CASIRAGDTEAFF.

The sample holds many counts of this clonotype. This rearrangement joins TRBV7-2 to TRBJ2-3, with no clear D. The V gene lost 1 base and the J gene lost 6 bases, with 5 bases spanning the gap. The CDR3 has 12 amino acids. CDR1 and CDR2 from the germline V gene are SGHTA and FQGNSA. CDR3: CASSLVGDTQYF. The CDR3 DNA sequence: TGTGCCAGCAGCTTAGTAGGGGATACGCAGTATTTT.

This rearrangement joins TRBV18 to TRBJ1-1; TRBD1 is a possible D gene (6 bases). V was pared by 1 base and J by 2 bases, with 14 bases between. The CDR3 totals 16 residues. The germline V gene encodes CDR1 KGHSH and CDR2 LQKENI. The CDR3 reads CASSPLPKGGNTEAFF. Here the CDR3 DNA reads TGTGCCAGCTCACCACTGCCTAAGGGGGGTAACACTGAAGCTTTCTTT.

This rearrangement joins TRBV29-1 to TRBJ2-2; D is unclear. This CDR3 region has 11 residues. Germline V gene data show CDR1 as SQVTM and CDR2 as ANQGSEA. Trimming pared 5 bases from V and 3 bases from J, leaving 4 bases between. The CDR3 sequence is CSVRDTGELFF. The CDR3 DNA reads as TGCAGCGTTAGAGACACCGGGGAGCTGTTTTTT.

This sequence joins TRBV12-3 or TRBV12-4 and TRBJ1-2; 8 nucleotides agree with TRBD1. The CDR3 runs 14 residues. After removal of 6 bases from V and 7 bases from J, the junction contained 10 bases not matched to a gene. The CDR3 DNA follows: TGTGCCAGCAGACCGACAGGGGAGCCCCCTGGCTACACCTTC. It translates to CASRPTGEPPGYTF.

The rearrangement uses TRBV12-3 or TRBV12-4 and TRBJ2-7, with D maybe TRBD1 (7 bases). V was clipped by 8 bases and J by 2 bases, with 16 bases between them. The CDR3 extends over 14 amino acids. The CDR3 DNA follows: TGTGCCAGCTCCCAGGGGGGTAAGGCCTACGAGCAGTACTTC. The encoded protein is CASSQGGKAYEQYF.

This clonotype was observed a few times. The chain uses TRBV20-1 and TRBJ1-2, with 11 bases aligning to TRBD1. Germline loops: CDR1 DFQATT, CDR2 SNEGSKA (reference sequence). V trimming: 2 bases; J trimming: 5 bases; junction bases outside the gene matches: 4. The CDR3 loop spans 14 amino acids. CDR3 loop: CSARSRDRGYGYTF. The CDR3 DNA reads TGCAGTGCTAGAAGCCGGGACAGGGGGTATGGCTACACCTTC.

This clonotype turned up a few times. The rearrangement uses TRBV27 and TRBJ1-1; the D gene is possibly TRBD1 (5 bases). Trimming removed 5 bases from V and 7 bases from J, with 14 bases in between. The CDR3 loop spans 13 amino acids. Looked up from germline, CDR1 is MNHEY and CDR2 is SMNVEV (reference sequence). The CDR3 is CASSQQELGEAFF. In DNA form, the CDR3 reads TGTGCCAGCAGTCAACAGGAATTGGGTGAAGCTTTCTTT.

This clonotype was picked up a small number of times. J is TRBJ2-5 and V is TRBV5-1; D not resolved. This CDR3 is built from 14 residues. V was pared by 2 bases and J by 2 bases, with 10 bases between. CDR1 is SGHRS and CDR2 is YFSETQ in the germline V gene. CDR3 residues: CASSLYGSQETQYF. Written as DNA, the CDR3 is TGCGCCAGCAGCTTATACGGGTCTCAAGAGACCCAGTACTTC.

The sample holds a few counts of this clonotype. The rearrangement uses TRBV5-1 and TRBJ2-3; TRBD2 matches at 8 bases. V was clipped by 3 bases and J by 3 bases; unmatched bases: 15. The length of the CDR3 is 18 residues. Germline V gene lookup returns CDR1 SGHRS and CDR2 YFSETQ. This CDR3 reads CASSSPPGLAGITDTQYF. CDR3 coding DNA: TGCGCCAGCAGCTCCCCACCCGGTTTAGCGGGAATTACAGATACGCAGTATTTT.

This clonotype appeared many times. The V and J genes are TRBV7-2 and TRBJ2-5; D not resolved. Germline V gene data show CDR1 as SGHTA and CDR2 as FQGNSA. This CDR3 region has 14 residues. Between the trimmed V and J ends, which lost 6 bases and 4 bases, there was a span of 15 bases. The DNA of the CDR3 is TGTGCCAGCAGTCGAATCCCAGAGAGAGAGACCCAGTACTTC. Its translation: CASSRIPERETQYF.

This clonotype was picked up a small number of times. The chain couples TRBV28 to TRBJ2-5, with D possibly TRBD1 on 6 matching bases. Germline V gene lookup returns CDR1 MDHEN and CDR2 SYDVKM. V lost 6 bases and J lost 1, with 15 bases in between. This CDR3 is built from 15 residues. CDR3 protein: CASSHQQGTQETQYF. DNA for the CDR3: TGTGCCAGCAGCCACCAACAGGGCACCCAAGAGACCCAGTACTTC.

This clonotype was picked up a small number of times. The rearrangement uses TRBV27 and TRBJ2-5, with 7 bases fitting TRBD2. The J segment lost 5 bases and the V segment lost 0 bases, leaving 12 bases of the junction unmatched. CDR1 is MNHEY, CDR2 SMNVEV, per germline (reference sequence). The CDR3 is made up of 17 amino acids. The CDR3 region has the DNA TGTGCCAGCAGTTTATCGGGTGGTAGCGGGCTCTCCGAGACCCAGTACTTC. Its protein product is CASSLSGGSGLSETQYF.

This chain connects TRBV12-3 or TRBV12-4 to TRBJ1-4; weak D call: TRBD1 (6 bases). The ends were cut back, 6 bases at V and 4 bases at J, with 9 bases in the middle. This CDR3 has 13 residues. The CDR3 DNA sequence: TGTGCCAGCAGCGGACAGATTAATGAAAAACTGTTTTTT. Its translation: CASSGQINEKLFF.

At least ten counts were recorded for this clonotype. The chain joins TRBV9 to TRBJ2-3; 7 nucleotides align to TRBD2. In germline, CDR1 is SGDLS, CDR2 YYNGEE. The CDR3 contains 15 residues. The V segment lost 2 bases and the J segment 1 base; nucleotides outside the gene matches: 4. The CDR3 DNA is TGTGCCAGCAGCGTGGAAGCGGGGCGCACAGATACGCAGTATTTT. It yields the protein CASSVEAGRTDTQYF. Based on the CDR3 plus reference TRBV9 and TRBJ2-3, the full variable domain is DSGVTQTPKHLITATGQRVTLRCSPRSGDLSVYWYQQSLDQGLQFLIQYYNGEERAKGNILERFSAQQFPDLHSELNLSSLELGDSALYFCASSVEAGRTDTQYFGPGTRLTVL.

The sample holds many counts of this clonotype. The gene calls are TRBV6-1 and TRBJ1-1; perhaps TRBD1 as D (6 bases). The V end lost 5 bases, the J end lost 5 bases, and 9 bases lay between the germline ends. The CDR3 consists of 12 residues. Per germline, CDR1 MNHNS and CDR2 SASEGT. The CDR3 bases are TGTGCCAGCAGTCCTCAGGGGACTGAAGCTTTCTTT. The encoded protein is CASSPQGTEAFF.

This clonotype has just a few counts. This chain links TRBV12-3 or TRBV12-4 with TRBJ1-6; 10 nucleotides agree with TRBD1. This CDR3 comprises 12 residues. V trimming: 11 bases; J trimming: 8 bases; junction bases outside the gene matches: 3. CDR3 nucleotides: TGTGCCTGGGGGACAGGGGATTCACCCCTCCACTTT. It yields the protein CAWGTGDSPLHF.

This clonotype was observed a few times. The rearrangement uses TRBV28 and TRBJ1-2; 9 nucleotides line up with TRBD1. CDR3 length equals 15 residues. Germline assignment: CDR1 MDHEN and CDR2 SYDVKM. J was trimmed by 4 bases and V by 5 bases; bases with no gene match: 8. DNA for the CDR3: TGTGCCAGCAGTCACCGGGGACAGGGCCTCTATGGCTACACCTTC. Residues: CASSHRGQGLYGYTF.

This clonotype was detected only a few times. The chain is built from TRBV11-2 and TRBJ1-1; TRBD1 might be the D (5 bases). Germline V CDR1 and CDR2: SGHAT, FQNNGV. Trimming stripped 7 bases from V and 0 bases from J, with 21 bases between. The CDR3 spans 17 residues. As DNA, the CDR3 is TGTGCCAGCACCCCCCCCCGGGGGGGATCCATGAACACTGAAGCTTTCTTT. This gives the protein CASTPPRGGSMNTEAFF.

This clonotype came up a few times. The chain carries TRBV29-1 and TRBJ2-1; D is ambiguous. Trimming left V 7 bases short and J 0 bases short, with 4 bases between. In germline, CDR1 is SQVTM, CDR2 ANQGSEA. The CDR3 runs 11 residues. This CDR3 reads CSGDSYNEQFF. The CDR3, as DNA: TGCAGCGGAGACTCCTACAATGAGCAGTTCTTC.